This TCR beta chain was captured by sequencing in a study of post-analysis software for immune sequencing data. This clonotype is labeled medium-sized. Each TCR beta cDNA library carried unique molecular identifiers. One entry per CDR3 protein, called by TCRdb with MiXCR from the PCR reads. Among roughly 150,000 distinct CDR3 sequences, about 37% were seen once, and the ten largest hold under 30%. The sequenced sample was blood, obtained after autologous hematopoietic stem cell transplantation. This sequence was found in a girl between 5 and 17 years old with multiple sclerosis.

For the CDR3, the DNA is TGTGCCAGCAGCTTAAAGGTGGGGGCCTACGAGCAGTACTTC. This translates into CASSLKVGAYEQYF. The chain is built from TRBV7-2 and TRBJ2-7, with D perhaps assigned TRBD1 or TRBD2 (5 bases each). This CDR3 spans 14 amino acids. Trimming left V 2 bases short and J 2 bases short, with 10 bases between. The germline V gene encodes CDR1 SGHTA and CDR2 FQGNSA.